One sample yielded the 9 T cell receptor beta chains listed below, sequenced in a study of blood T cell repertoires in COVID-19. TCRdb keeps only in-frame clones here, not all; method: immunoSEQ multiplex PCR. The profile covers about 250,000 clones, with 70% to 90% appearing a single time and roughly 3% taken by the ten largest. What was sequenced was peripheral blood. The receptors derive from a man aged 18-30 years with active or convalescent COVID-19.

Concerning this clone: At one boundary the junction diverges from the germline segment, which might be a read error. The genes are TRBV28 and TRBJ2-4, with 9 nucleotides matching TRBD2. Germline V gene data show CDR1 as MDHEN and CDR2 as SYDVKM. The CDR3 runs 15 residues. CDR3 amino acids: CASSLPGLAENIQYF. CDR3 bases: TGTGCCAGCAGTTTGCCGGGACTAGCCGAAAACATTCAGTACTTC.

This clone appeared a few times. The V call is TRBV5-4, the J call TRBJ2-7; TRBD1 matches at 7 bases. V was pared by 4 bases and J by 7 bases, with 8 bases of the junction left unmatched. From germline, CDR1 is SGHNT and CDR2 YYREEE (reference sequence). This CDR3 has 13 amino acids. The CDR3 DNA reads TGTGCCAGCAGCGTGACAGGGACGGGGGAGCAGTACTTC. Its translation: CASSVTGTGEQYF. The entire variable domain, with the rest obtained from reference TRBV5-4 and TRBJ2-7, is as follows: ETGVTQSPTHLIKTRGQQVTLRCSSQSGHNTVSWYQQALGQGPQFIFQYYREEENGRGNFPPRFSGLQFPNYSSELNVNALELDDSALYLCASSVTGTGEQYFGPGTRLTVT.

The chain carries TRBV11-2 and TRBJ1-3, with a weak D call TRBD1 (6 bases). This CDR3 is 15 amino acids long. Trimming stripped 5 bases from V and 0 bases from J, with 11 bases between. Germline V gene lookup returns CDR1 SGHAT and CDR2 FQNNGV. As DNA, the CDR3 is TGTGCCAGCAGCCTGAAACAGGGCTCTGGAAACACCATATATTTT. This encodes CASSLKQGSGNTIYF.

The CDR3 loop is CASSQGRGDRVYEQYF. CDR3 nucleotide sequence: TGCGCCAGCAGCCAAGGTAGAGGAGACAGGGTCTACGAGCAGTACTTC. V usage is TRBV4-1 and J usage is TRBJ2-7; 7 nucleotides match TRBD1. Unmatched junction bases numbered 9, after V lost 1 base and J lost 3 bases. Germline CDR1 is MGHRA and CDR2 is YSYEKL. The CDR3 runs 16 residues.

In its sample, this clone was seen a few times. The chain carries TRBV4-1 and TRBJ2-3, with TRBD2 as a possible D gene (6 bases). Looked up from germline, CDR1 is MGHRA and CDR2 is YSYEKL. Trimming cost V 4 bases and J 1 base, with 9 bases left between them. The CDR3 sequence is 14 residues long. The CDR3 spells CASSRGGGTDTQYF. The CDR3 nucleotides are TGCGCCAGCAGCCGGGGCGGGGGCACAGATACGCAGTATTTT.

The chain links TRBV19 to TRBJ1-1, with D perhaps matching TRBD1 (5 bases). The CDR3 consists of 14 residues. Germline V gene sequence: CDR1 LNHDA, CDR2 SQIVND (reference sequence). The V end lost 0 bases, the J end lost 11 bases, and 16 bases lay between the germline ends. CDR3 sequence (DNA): TGTGCCAGTAGTATAGATGCATCGGAGGGGCGGGCTTTCTTT. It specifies CASSIDASEGRAFF.

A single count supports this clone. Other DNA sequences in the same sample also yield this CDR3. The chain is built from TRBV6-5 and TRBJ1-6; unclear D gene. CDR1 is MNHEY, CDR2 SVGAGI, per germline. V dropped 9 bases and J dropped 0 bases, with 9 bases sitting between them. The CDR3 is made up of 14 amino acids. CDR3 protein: CASGESSYNSPLHF. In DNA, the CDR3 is TGTGCCAGTGGAGAGAGCTCCTATAATTCACCCCTCCACTTT.

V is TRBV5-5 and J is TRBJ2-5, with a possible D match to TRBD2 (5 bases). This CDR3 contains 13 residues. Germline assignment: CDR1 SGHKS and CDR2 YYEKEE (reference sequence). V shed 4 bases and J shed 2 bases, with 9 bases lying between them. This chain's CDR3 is CASSIPGQETQYF. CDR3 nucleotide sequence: TGTGCCAGCAGCATTCCGGGACAAGAGACCCAGTACTTC. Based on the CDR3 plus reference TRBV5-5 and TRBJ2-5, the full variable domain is DAGVTQSPTHLIKTRGQQVTLRCSPISGHKSVSWYQQVLGQGPQFIFQYYEKEERGRGNFPDRFSARQFPNYSSELNVNALLLGDSALYLCASSIPGQETQYFGPGTRLLVL.

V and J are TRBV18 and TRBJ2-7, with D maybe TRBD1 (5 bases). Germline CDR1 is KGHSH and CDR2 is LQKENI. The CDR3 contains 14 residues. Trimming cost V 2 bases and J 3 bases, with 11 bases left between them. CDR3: CASSPTGGYYEQYF. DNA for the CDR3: TGTGCCAGCTCACCAACAGGTGGATACTACGAGCAGTACTTC.